One and the same sample provided the 26 T cell receptor beta chains below, sequenced in a study of cytomegalovirus exposure and HLA in healthy donors. Sequencing used immunoSEQ multiplex PCR; TCRdb keeps in-frame clones, though not all of them. Found here are about 65,000 clones, 92% of them singletons; the top ten hold 1.3%. Sequencing was carried out using PBMCs. These receptors were obtained from a woman under 30 in good health and CMV-seronegative.

The chain carries TRBV7-9 and TRBJ2-7, with a tentative D call TRBD2 (7 bases). V gave up 1 base and J gave up 6 bases, with 16 bases separating them. Per the germline V gene, CDR1 is SEHNR and CDR2 is FQNEAQ (reference sequence). The CDR3 loop spans 15 amino acids. In DNA, the CDR3 is TGTGCCAGCAGCTTAGGTTATTCAGGGGAGGGCGAGCAGTACTTC. It is translated as CASSLGYSGEGEQYF.

The gene calls are TRBV19 and TRBJ2-3, with D hard to call. Trimming cost V 6 bases and J 2 bases, with 12 bases left between them. The germline V gene encodes CDR1 LNHDA and CDR2 SQIVND (reference sequence). This CDR3 spans 14 amino acids. The CDR3 DNA sequence: TGTGCCAGTAGCAGGTGGCAGAACACAGATACGCAGTATTTT. Amino acid sequence: CASSRWQNTDTQYF.

V and J are TRBV18 and TRBJ2-5, with 10 nucleotides matching TRBD2. The V gene's germline CDR1 is KGHSH and CDR2 LQKENI. V shed 3 bases and J 3 bases; nucleotides not matched to a gene: 7. CDR3 length: 16 amino acids. In nucleotides, the CDR3 is TGTGCCAGCTCACCTAAAGCGGGAGGGCGAGAAGAGACCCAGTACTTC. This gives the protein CASSPKAGGREETQYF.

In this sample, this clone turned up once. The chain is built from TRBV19 and TRBJ2-2; D gene uncertain. The V end lost 3 bases, the J end lost 0 bases, and 8 bases lay between the germline ends. This CDR3 region has 15 residues. Germline V gene sequence: CDR1 LNHDA, CDR2 SQIVND (reference sequence). The CDR3, as DNA: TGTGCCAGTAGTATGGTACGGTCGAACACCGGGGAGCTGTTTTTT. This gives the protein CASSMVRSNTGELFF.

The V call is TRBV2, the J call TRBJ1-3; D is perhaps TRBD1 (5 bases). Trimming took 6 bases from V and 0 from J, leaving 9 bases between them. From germline, CDR1 is SNHLY and CDR2 FYNNEI. There are 14 residues in the CDR3. The CDR3 region has the DNA TGTGCCAGCAGGAGAGACAGCTCTGGAAACACCATATATTTT. Its protein product is CASRRDSSGNTIYF.

The chain recombines TRBV28 with TRBJ2-4; the D gene is possibly TRBD1 (5 bases). Germline CDR1 and CDR2: MDHEN and SYDVKM. The CDR3 totals 20 residues. The V end lost 7 bases, the J end lost 3 bases, and 31 bases lay between the germline ends. CDR3 sequence (DNA): TGTGCCAGCAACAATCAGGGAAGGTGGGGTTTGCCCCAAATCAAAAACATTCAGTACTTC. This translates into CASNNQGRWGLPQIKNIQYF.

The V call is TRBV10-3, the J call TRBJ1-2; no firm D call. Trimming cost V 0 bases and J 7 bases, with 12 bases left between them. Germline V gene sequence: CDR1 ENHRY, CDR2 SYGVKD. The CDR3 runs 14 residues. The CDR3 DNA reads as TGTGCCATCAGTGAGTCCCCTCGGGGTGCTGGCTACACCTTC. This sequence encodes CAISESPRGAGYTF.

The chain uses TRBV7-6 and TRBJ2-1; D possibly corresponds to TRBD1 (5 bases). The V gene lost 5 bases and the J gene lost 0 bases, with 11 bases spanning the gap. This CDR3 contains 15 residues. Germline-derived CDR1 and CDR2 are SGHVS and FNYEAQ. CDR3: CASSALDSSYNEQFF. DNA of the CDR3: TGTGCCAGCAGCGCCCTCGACAGCTCCTACAATGAGCAGTTCTTC.

This clone was counted once. The V and J genes are TRBV5-8 and TRBJ2-1, with unresolved D. Trimming left V 4 bases short and J 4 bases short, with 3 bases between. Germline V gene lookup returns CDR1 SGHTS and CDR2 YDEGEE. The CDR3 totals 11 residues. Here the CDR3 reads CASSRYNEQFF. CDR3 sequence (DNA): TGTGCCAGCAGCCGTTACAATGAGCAGTTCTTC. The full variable domain, rest sourced from reference TRBV5-8 and TRBJ2-1, is EAGVTQSPTHLIKTRGQQATLRCSPISGHTSVYWYQQALGLGLQFLLWYDEGEERNRGNFPPRFSGRQFPNYSSELNVNALELEDSALYLCASSRYNEQFFGPGTRLTVL.

This chain joins TRBV4-2 and TRBJ2-1; 7 nucleotides line up with TRBD1. Germline V CDR1 and CDR2: LGHNA, YNFKEQ. This CDR3 comprises 15 residues. Trimming at V came to 0 bases and at J to 6 bases, leaving 5 bases not matched to a gene. CDR3 amino acids: CASSQDRQGGNEQFF. In DNA, the CDR3 is TGTGCCAGCAGCCAAGATAGACAGGGCGGCAATGAGCAGTTCTTC.

This chain uses TRBV14 with TRBJ2-7, with 7 nucleotides matching TRBD2. Germline CDR1 and CDR2: SGHDN and FVKESK. The junction had 6 bases not matched to a gene; V was cut back by 4 bases and J by 3 bases. The CDR3 covers 14 residues. The CDR3 region has the DNA TGTGCCAGCAGCCCACGTCCGGGGGGCTACGAGCAGTACTTC. Encoded protein: CASSPRPGGYEQYF. The entire variable domain, with the rest obtained from reference TRBV14 and TRBJ2-7, is as follows: EAGVTQFPSHSVIEKGQTVTLRCDPISGHDNLYWYRRVMGKEIKFLLHFVKESKQDESGMPNNRFLAERTGGTYSTLKVQPAELEDSGVYFCASSPRPGGYEQYFGPGTRLTVT.

The chain joins TRBV15 to TRBJ2-2; 11 positions agree with TRBD2. This CDR3 spans 14 amino acids. Germline V gene data show CDR1 as LNHNV and CDR2 as YYDKDF (reference sequence). Losses at the gene ends were 9 bases for V and 9 bases for J; bases not matched to a gene: 9. The CDR3 sequence: CATSGSGRARELFF. DNA of the CDR3: TGTGCCACAAGCGGTAGCGGGAGGGCCCGGGAGCTGTTTTTT.

The CDR3 is CASSPGTGIYGYTF. Here the CDR3 DNA reads TGTGCCAGCAGTCCCGGGACAGGGATTTATGGCTACACCTTC. This chain connects TRBV6-4 to TRBJ1-2; TRBD1 agrees at 9 bases. Trimming at V came to 5 bases and at J to 5 bases, leaving 6 bases not matched to a gene. Looked up from germline, CDR1 is MRHNA and CDR2 is SNTAGT. CDR3 size: 14 residues.

The chain is built from TRBV5-1 and TRBJ1-1; possible D gene TRBD1, 6 bases. The CDR3 totals 16 residues. Trimming cost V 3 bases and J 1 base, with 16 bases left between them. Germline values: CDR1 SGHRS, CDR2 YFSETQ. Written as DNA, the CDR3 is TGCGCCAGCAGCTCGTTTCCGGGACACACGAACACTGAAGCTTTCTTT. It translates to CASSSFPGHTNTEAFF. The full variable domain, with the rest looked up from reference TRBV5-1 and TRBJ1-1, is KAGVTQTPRYLIKTRGQQVTLSCSPISGHRSVSWYQQTPGQGLQFLFEYFSETQRNKGNFPGRFSGRQFSNSRSEMNVSTLELGDSALYLCASSSFPGHTNTEAFFGQGTRLTVV.

J is TRBJ1-3 and V is TRBV19; D may be TRBD1 (5 bases). The V gene lost 5 bases and the J gene lost 0 bases, with 11 bases spanning the gap. The CDR3 length is 15 residues. Germline V gene sequence: CDR1 LNHDA, CDR2 SQIVND (reference sequence). The CDR3 bases are TGTGCCAGTAGTCGCAGGGAAGACTCTGGAAACACCATATATTTT. Its protein is CASSRREDSGNTIYF. The variable domain in full, completed from reference TRBV19 and TRBJ1-3, reads DGGITQSPKYLFRKEGQNVTLSCEQNLNHDAMYWYRQDPGQGLRLIYYSQIVNDFQKGDIAEGYSVSREKKESFPLTVTSAQKNPTAFYLCASSRREDSGNTIYFGEGSWLTVV.

The CDR3, as DNA: TGCGCCAGCAGCATAGGACTAGCGGGAGGTATCACAGATACGCAGTATTTT. Translation gives CASSIGLAGGITDTQYF. The chain employs TRBV5-1 and TRBJ2-3; 14 nucleotides agree with TRBD2. CDR1 SGHRS and CDR2 YFSETQ come from the germline V gene. This CDR3 has 17 residues. V lost 4 bases and J lost 2; bases outside the gene matches: 6.

The rearrangement joins TRBV12-2 to TRBJ2-2; TRBD2, the table's D call, lacks a check against the DNA. TRBV12-2 is noted as a pseudogene. The length of the CDR3 is 15 residues. The CDR3 sequence is CASRDRSANTGELFF. As DNA, the CDR3 is TGTGCAAGTCGCGACCGTAGCGCGAACACCGGGGAGCTGTTTTTT.

With regard to this clone: At one end, the junction sequence differs from germline, possibly due to a read error. V is TRBV28 and J is TRBJ2-3, with TRBD2 as a possible D gene (6 bases). Germline V lookup: CDR1 MDHEN, CDR2 SYDVKM. This CDR3 contains 12 residues. The DNA of the CDR3 is TGTGCCAGCAGTTCATCAGGGAGGACTCAAAATTTT. It yields the protein CASSSSGRTQNF.

The chain employs TRBV5-8 and TRBJ2-2, with 8 bases matching TRBD1. The length of the CDR3 is 15 residues. From germline, CDR1 is SGHTS and CDR2 YDEGEE. The V gene end was trimmed by 2 bases and the J gene end by 5 bases; junction bases not matched to a gene: 5. The CDR3 spells CASSFGQGRTGELFF. CDR3 in DNA: TGTGCCAGCAGCTTCGGACAGGGAAGGACCGGGGAGCTGTTTTTT.

This clone appeared once. This sequence joins TRBV28 and TRBJ1-4, with 7 bases matching TRBD1. Germline values: CDR1 MDHEN, CDR2 SYDVKM. V dropped 4 bases and J dropped 7; count of bases not matched to a gene: 15. This CDR3 is built from 17 residues. CDR3 loop: CASSSTSQGKRGEKLFF. The CDR3, as DNA: TGTGCCAGCAGTTCTACTTCACAGGGGAAAAGAGGTGAAAAACTGTTTTTT.

The chain recombines TRBV28 with TRBJ1-2, with D possibly being TRBD1 (6 bases). The length of the CDR3 is 16 residues. CDR1 is MDHEN, CDR2 SYDVKM, per germline. Trimming left V 5 bases short and J 5 bases short, with 21 bases between. This CDR3 is CASSATLGAVGYGYTF. The CDR3 DNA reads as TGTGCCAGCAGTGCTACTCTGGGGGCGGTAGGGTATGGCTACACCTTC.

J is TRBJ1-1 and V is TRBV19, with D possibly being TRBD1 (6 bases). Per the germline V gene, CDR1 is LNHDA and CDR2 is SQIVND (reference sequence). Trimming took off 9 bases at V and 3 bases at J, with 23 bases between the two ends. This CDR3 is 16 amino acids long. CDR3 bases: TGTGCCAGCAAGGGGGGGTACCGACTTCAGGACACTGAAGCTTTCTTT. Its protein is CASKGGYRLQDTEAFF.

This chain uses TRBV29-1 with TRBJ2-5; 7 nucleotides align to TRBD2. This CDR3 comprises 13 residues. Germline-derived CDR1 and CDR2 are SQVTM and ANQGSEA. V shed 5 bases, J shed 5 bases, and the junction held 8 bases outside the gene matches. CDR3 nucleotide sequence: TGCAGCGTTATAGTGAATAGCGGGGAGACCCAGTACTTC. It codes for CSVIVNSGETQYF.

The chain uses TRBV4-1 and TRBJ2-1, with TRBD2 matching 8 bases. V was pared by 6 bases and J by 0 bases, with 7 bases of the junction left unmatched. CDR1 is MGHRA, CDR2 YSYEKL, per germline. The CDR3 consists of 16 residues. CDR3 in DNA: TGCGCCAGCAGTCTAAGCGGGGGTAGCTCCTACAATGAGCAGTTCTTC. Residues: CASSLSGGSSYNEQFF.

This chain uses TRBV9 with TRBJ1-2; no firm D call. V was pared by 0 bases and J by 7 bases, with 13 bases between. The germline V gene has CDR1 SGDLS and CDR2 YYNGEE. This CDR3 contains 14 residues. CDR3 nucleotide sequence: TGTGCCAGCAGCGTAGCTTCGGGGTTACGTGGCTACACCTTC. Translated, it gives CASSVASGLRGYTF.

The chain carries TRBV28 and TRBJ1-1; 10 bases map to TRBD1. The V and J ends lost 2 bases and 4 bases, in that order; junction bases with no gene match: 7. The CDR3 loop spans 16 amino acids. CDR1 is MDHEN, CDR2 SYDVKM, per germline. The CDR3 loop is CASSLPGQGSTTEAFF. The CDR3, as DNA: TGTGCCAGCAGTTTACCGGGACAGGGGAGTACCACTGAAGCTTTCTTT.